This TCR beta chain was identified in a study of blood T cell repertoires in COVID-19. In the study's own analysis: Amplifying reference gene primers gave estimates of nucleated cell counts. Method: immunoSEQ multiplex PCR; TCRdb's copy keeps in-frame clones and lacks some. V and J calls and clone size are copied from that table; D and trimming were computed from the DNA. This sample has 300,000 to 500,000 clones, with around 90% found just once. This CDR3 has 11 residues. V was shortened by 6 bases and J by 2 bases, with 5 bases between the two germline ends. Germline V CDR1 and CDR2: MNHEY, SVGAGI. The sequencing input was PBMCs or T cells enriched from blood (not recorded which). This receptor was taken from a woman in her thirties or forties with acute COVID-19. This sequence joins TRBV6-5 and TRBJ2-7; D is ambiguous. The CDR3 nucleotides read TGTGCCAGCAGGGGCCCCTACGAGCAGTACTTC. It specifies CASRGPYEQYF.